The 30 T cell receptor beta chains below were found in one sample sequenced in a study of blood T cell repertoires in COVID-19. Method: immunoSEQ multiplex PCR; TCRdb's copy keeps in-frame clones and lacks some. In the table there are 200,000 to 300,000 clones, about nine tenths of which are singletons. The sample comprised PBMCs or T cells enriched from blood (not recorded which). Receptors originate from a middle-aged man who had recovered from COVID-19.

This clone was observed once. The chain's CDR3 is CASSPNQETQYF. As DNA, the CDR3 is TGTGCCAGCAGCCCAAACCAAGAGACCCAGTACTTC. V is TRBV11-2 and J is TRBJ2-5; D gene unclear. This CDR3 is built from 12 residues. Per the germline V gene, CDR1 is SGHAT and CDR2 is FQNNGV. The ends were cut back, 5 bases at V and 0 bases at J, with 4 bases in the middle.

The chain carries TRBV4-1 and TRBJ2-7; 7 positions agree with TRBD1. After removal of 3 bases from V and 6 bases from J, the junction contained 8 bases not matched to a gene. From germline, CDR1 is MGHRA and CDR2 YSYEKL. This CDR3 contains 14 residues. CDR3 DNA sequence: TGCGCCAGCAGCCACCGGGACAGCCCCGGCGAGCAGTACTTC. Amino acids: CASSHRDSPGEQYF.

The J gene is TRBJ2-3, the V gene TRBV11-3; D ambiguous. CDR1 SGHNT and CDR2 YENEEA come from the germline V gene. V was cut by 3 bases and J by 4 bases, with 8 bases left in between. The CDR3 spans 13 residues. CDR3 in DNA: TGTGCCAGCAGCTTCCCGGGTTCAGATACGCAGTATTTT. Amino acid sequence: CASSFPGSDTQYF.

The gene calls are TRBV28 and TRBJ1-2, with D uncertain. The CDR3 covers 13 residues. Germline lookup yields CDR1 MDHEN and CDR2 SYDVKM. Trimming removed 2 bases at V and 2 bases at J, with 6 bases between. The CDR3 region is CASSLPGNYGYTF. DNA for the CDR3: TGTGCCAGCAGTTTACCGGGGAACTATGGCTACACCTTC.

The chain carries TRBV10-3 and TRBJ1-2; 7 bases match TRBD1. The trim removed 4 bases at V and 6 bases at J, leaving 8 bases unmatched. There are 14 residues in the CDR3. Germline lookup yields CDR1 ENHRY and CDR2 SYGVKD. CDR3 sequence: CAISASQGSNGYTF. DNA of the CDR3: TGTGCCATCAGTGCATCACAGGGGAGCAATGGCTACACCTTC.

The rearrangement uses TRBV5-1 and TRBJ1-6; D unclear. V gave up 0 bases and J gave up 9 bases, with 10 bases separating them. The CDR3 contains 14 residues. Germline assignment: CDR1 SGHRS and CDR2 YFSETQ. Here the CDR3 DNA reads TGCGCCAGCAGCTTGGCCCGCACACCTTCACCCCTCCACTTT. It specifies CASSLARTPSPLHF.

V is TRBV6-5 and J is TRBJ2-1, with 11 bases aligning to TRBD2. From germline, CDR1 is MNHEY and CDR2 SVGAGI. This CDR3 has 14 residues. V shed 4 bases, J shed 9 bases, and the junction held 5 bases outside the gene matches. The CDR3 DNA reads TGTGCCAGCAGTTTACTAGCGGGAGCGGGTGAGCAGTTCTTC. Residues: CASSLLAGAGEQFF.

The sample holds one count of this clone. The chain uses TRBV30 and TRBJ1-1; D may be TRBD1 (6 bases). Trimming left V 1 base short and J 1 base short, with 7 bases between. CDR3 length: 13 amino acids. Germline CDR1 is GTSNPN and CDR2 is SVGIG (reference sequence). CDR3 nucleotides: TGTGCCTGGAGTGAACAGGGGAACACTGAAGCTTTCTTT. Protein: CAWSEQGNTEAFF.

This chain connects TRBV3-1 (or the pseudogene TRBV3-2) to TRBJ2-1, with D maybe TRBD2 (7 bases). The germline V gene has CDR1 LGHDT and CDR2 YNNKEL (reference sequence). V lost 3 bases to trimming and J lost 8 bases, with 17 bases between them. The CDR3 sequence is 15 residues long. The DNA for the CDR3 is TGTGCCAGCAGCCACCTCGATGGGGGGGCGGATGAGCAGTTCTTC. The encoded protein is CASSHLDGGADEQFF.

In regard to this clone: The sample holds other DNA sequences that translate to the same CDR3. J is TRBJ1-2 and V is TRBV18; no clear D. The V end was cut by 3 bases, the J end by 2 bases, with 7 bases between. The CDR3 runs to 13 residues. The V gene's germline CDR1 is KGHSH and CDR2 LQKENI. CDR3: CASSPTENYGYTF. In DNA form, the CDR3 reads TGTGCCAGCTCACCGACGGAGAACTATGGCTACACCTTC.

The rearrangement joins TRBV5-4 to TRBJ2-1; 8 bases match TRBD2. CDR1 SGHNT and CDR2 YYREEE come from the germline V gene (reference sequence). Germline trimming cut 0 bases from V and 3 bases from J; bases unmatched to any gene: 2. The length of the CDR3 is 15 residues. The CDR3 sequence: CASSLDSGNYNEQFF. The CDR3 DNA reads TGTGCCAGCAGCTTGGATAGCGGGAACTACAATGAGCAGTTCTTC.

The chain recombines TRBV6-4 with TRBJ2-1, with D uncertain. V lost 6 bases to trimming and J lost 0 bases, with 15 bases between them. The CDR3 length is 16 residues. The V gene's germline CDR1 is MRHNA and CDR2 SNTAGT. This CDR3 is CASSPMSPSSYNEQFF. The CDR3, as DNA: TGTGCCAGCAGCCCTATGAGTCCTAGCTCCTACAATGAGCAGTTCTTC.

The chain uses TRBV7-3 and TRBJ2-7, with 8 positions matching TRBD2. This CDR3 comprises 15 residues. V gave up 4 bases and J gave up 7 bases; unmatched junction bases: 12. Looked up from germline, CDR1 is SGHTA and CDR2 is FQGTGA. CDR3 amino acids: CASSSGLAPTGEQYF. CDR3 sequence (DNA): TGTGCCAGCAGCTCCGGACTAGCCCCTACGGGGGAGCAGTACTTC.

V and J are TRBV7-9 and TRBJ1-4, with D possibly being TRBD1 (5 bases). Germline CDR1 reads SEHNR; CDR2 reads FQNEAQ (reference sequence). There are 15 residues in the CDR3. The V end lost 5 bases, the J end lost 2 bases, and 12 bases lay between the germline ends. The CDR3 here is CASSAQGSTNEKLFF. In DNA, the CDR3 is TGTGCCAGCAGCGCCCAGGGTTCGACTAATGAAAAACTGTTTTTT.

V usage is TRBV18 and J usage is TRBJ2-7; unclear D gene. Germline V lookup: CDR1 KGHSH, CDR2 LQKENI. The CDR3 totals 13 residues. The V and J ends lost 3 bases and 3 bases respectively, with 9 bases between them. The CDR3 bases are TGTGCCAGCTCACCTACCAGAAACTACGAGCAGTACTTC. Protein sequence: CASSPTRNYEQYF.

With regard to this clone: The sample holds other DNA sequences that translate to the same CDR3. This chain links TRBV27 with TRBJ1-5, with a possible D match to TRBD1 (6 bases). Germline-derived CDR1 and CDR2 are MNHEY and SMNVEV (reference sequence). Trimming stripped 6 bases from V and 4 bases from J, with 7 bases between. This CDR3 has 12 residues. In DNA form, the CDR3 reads TGTGCCAGCAGACAGGGTAATCAGCCCCAGCATTTT. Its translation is CASRQGNQPQHF.

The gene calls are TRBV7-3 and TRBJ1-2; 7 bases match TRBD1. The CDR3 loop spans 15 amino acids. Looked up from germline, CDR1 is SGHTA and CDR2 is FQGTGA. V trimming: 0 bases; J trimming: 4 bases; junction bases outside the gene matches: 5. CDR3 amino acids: CASSLTGQNSYGYTF. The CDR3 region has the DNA TGTGCCAGCAGCTTAACGGGACAGAACTCCTATGGCTACACCTTC.

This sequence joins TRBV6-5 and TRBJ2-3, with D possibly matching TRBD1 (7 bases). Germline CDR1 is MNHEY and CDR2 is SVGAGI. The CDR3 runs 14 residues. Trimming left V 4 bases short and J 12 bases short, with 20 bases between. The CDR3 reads CASSWQGEDSVQYF. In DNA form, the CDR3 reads TGTGCCAGCAGTTGGCAGGGGGAGGACAGTGTTCAGTATTTT.

Here the CDR3 reads CAGTPREWGRRANVLTF. In DNA form, the CDR3 reads TGTGCCGGCACCCCCAGAGAGTGGGGGCGCAGGGCCAACGTCCTGACTTTC. The chain is built from TRBV28 and TRBJ2-6; D is perhaps TRBD1 (6 bases). Per germline, CDR1 MDHEN and CDR2 SYDVKM. This CDR3 region has 17 residues. V lost 11 bases and J lost 5, with 25 bases in between.

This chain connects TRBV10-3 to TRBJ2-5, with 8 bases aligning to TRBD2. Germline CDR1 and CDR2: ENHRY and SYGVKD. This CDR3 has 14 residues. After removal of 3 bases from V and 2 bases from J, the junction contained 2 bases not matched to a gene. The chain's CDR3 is CAISETSGQETQYF. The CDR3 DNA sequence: TGTGCCATCAGTGAAACTAGCGGACAAGAGACCCAGTACTTC.

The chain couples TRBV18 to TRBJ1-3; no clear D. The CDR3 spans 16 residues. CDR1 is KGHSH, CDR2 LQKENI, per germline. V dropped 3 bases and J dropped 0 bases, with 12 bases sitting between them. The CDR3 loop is CASSPSSGFSGNTIYF. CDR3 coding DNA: TGTGCCAGCTCACCGTCCTCGGGGTTCTCTGGAAACACCATATATTTT.

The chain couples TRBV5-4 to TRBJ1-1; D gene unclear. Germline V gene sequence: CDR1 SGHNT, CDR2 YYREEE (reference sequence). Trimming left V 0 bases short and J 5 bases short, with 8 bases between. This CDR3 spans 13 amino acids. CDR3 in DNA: TGTGCCAGCAGCTTGGGAGGGAGGACTGAAGCTTTCTTT. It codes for CASSLGGRTEAFF. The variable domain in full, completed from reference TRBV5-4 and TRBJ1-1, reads ETGVTQSPTHLIKTRGQQVTLRCSSQSGHNTVSWYQQALGQGPQFIFQYYREEENGRGNFPPRFSGLQFPNYSSELNVNALELDDSALYLCASSLGGRTEAFFGQGTRLTVV.

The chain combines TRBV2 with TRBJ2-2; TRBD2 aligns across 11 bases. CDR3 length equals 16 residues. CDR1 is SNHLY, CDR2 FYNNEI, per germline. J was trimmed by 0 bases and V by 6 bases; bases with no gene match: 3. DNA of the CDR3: TGTGCCAGCAGGTCGACTAGCGGGACGAACACCGGGGAGCTGTTTTTT. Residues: CASRSTSGTNTGELFF. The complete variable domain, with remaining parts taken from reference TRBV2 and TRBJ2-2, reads EPEVTQTPSHQVTQMGQEVILRCVPISNHLYFYWYRQILGQKVEFLVSFYNNEISEKSEIFDDQFSVERPDGSNFTLKIRSTKLEDSAMYFCASRSTSGTNTGELFFGEGSRLTVL.

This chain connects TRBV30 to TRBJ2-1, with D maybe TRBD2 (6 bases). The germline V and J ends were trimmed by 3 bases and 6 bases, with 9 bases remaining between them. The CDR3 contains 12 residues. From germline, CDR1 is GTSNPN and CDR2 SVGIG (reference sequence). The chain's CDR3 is CAWSLTSNEQFF. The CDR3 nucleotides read TGTGCCTGGAGCTTGACTAGCAATGAGCAGTTCTTC.

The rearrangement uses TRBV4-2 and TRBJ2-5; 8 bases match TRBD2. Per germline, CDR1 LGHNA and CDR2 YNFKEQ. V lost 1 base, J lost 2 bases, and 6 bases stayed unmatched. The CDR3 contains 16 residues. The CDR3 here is CASSQAETGGQETQYF. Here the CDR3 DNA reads TGTGCCAGCAGCCAAGCAGAGACGGGGGGGCAAGAGACCCAGTACTTC.

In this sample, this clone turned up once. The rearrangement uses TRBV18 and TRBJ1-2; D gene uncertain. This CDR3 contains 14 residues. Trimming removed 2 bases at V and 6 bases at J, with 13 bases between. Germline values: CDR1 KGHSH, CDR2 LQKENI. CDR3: CASSPLSQYDGYTF. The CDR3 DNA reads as TGTGCCAGCTCACCATTATCACAGTACGATGGCTACACCTTC.

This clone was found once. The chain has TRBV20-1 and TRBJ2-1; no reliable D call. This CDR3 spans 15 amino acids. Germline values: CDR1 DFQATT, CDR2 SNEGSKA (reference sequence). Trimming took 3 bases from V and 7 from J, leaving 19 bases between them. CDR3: CSASHPVKVGNEQFF. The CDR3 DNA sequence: TGCAGTGCTAGTCATCCGGTTAAAGTCGGGAATGAGCAGTTCTTC.

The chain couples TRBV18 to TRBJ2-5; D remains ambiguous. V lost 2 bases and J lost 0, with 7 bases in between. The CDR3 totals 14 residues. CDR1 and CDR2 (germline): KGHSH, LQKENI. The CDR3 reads CASSPTRYQETQYF. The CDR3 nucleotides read TGTGCCAGCTCACCAACGCGTTACCAAGAGACCCAGTACTTC. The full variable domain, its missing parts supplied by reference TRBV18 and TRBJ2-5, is NAGVMQNPRHLVRRRGQEARLRCSPMKGHSHVYWYRQLPEEGLKFMVYLQKENIIDESGMPKERFSAEFPKEGPSILRIQQVVRGDSAAYFCASSPTRYQETQYFGPGTRLLVL.

The CDR3 region is CASSLSSAGNRETQYF. In DNA, the CDR3 is TGTGCCAGCAGCTTATCGTCGGCGGGGAATCGGGAGACCCAGTACTTC. The chain has TRBV7-2 and TRBJ2-5, with TRBD2 as a possible D gene (6 bases). This CDR3 spans 16 amino acids. Germline V gene data show CDR1 as SGHTA and CDR2 as FQGNSA. V lost 2 bases and J 5 bases, leaving 18 bases between the germline ends. Filled out from reference TRBV7-2 and TRBJ2-5, the complete variable domain reads GAGVSQSPSNKVTEKGKDVELRCDPISGHTALYWYRQSLGQGLEFLIYFQGNSAPDKSGLPSDRFSAERTGGSVSTLTIQRTQQEDSAVYLCASSLSSAGNRETQYFGPGTRLLVL.

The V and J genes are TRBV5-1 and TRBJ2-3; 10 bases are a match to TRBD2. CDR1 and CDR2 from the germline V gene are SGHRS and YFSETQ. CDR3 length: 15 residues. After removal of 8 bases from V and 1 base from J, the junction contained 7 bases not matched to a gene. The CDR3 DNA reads TGCGCCAGTACGAGCGGGGGGGCCGGCACAGATACGCAGTATTTT. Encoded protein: CASTSGGAGTDTQYF.